The rows below give T cell receptor beta chains drawn from one sample of a study of technical replicates of blood from a few donors. Sequenced by immunoSEQ multiplex PCR; TCRdb stores in-frame clones only, minus some. The sample lists about 100,000 clones; roughly 95% were seen once. Sequenced: T cells isolated from PBMCs. The receptors stem from a human donor in good health. CDR3s include the opening cysteine and the closing phenylalanine or tryptophan. A D gene is named only where the DNA matches it firmly. Part of the rows lack a size; the others show once, few, many or a class for expanded clones.

clone size: -
V gene: TRBV5-4
D gene: -
J gene: TRBJ1-5
CDR3 DNA: TGTGCCAGCAGCTTGGATAGGGGTGATCAGCCCCAGCATTTT
CDR3 protein: CASSLDRGDQPQHF

clone size: -
V gene: TRBV7-9
D gene: TRBD2
J gene: TRBJ2-1
CDR3 DNA: TGTGCCAGCAGCTTAAACCGTGGACTAGCGGGGGGAGTAAACAATGAGCAGTTCTTC
CDR3 protein: CASSLNRGLAGGVNNEQFF

clone size: -
V gene: TRBV18
D gene: -
J gene: TRBJ2-7
CDR3 DNA: TGTGCCAGCTCACCTTTCCGTGTGAGCGGGTCTAACTACGAGCAGTACTTC
CDR3 protein: CASSPFRVSGSNYEQYF

clone size: -
V gene: TRBV29-1
D gene: -
J gene: TRBJ2-5
CDR3 DNA: TGCAGCGTTAACAGGGGGGGCCAATCAGAGACCCAGTACTTC
CDR3 protein: CSVNRGGQSETQYF

clone size: -
V gene: TRBV9
D gene: -
J gene: TRBJ2-5
CDR3 DNA: TGTGCCAGCAGCGTAGGGGGAGTGGGCCGAGGGGAGACCCAGTACTTC
CDR3 protein: CASSVGGVGRGETQYF

clone size: -
V gene: TRBV7-2
D gene: -
J gene: TRBJ2-3
CDR3 DNA: TGTGCCAGCAGCTCGTTCACAGATACGCAGTATTTT
CDR3 protein: CASSSFTDTQYF

clone size: -
V gene: TRBV7-8
D gene: -
J gene: TRBJ2-7
CDR3 DNA: TGTGCCAGCAGCTTAAGGGGTGGGGGCAGCACCTACGAGCAGTACTTC
CDR3 protein: CASSLRGGGSTYEQYF

clone size: once
V gene: TRBV9
D gene: -
J gene: TRBJ2-3
CDR3 DNA: TGTGCCAGCAGCGCCTACCTGAGCACAGATACGCAGTATTTT
CDR3 protein: CASSAYLSTDTQYF

clone size: -
V gene: TRBV19
D gene: TRBD1
J gene: TRBJ1-2
CDR3 DNA: TGTGCCAGTAGTCCACCAAAGGACAGGGTGTATGGCTACACCTTC
CDR3 protein: CASSPPKDRVYGYTF

clone size: -
V gene: TRBV28
D gene: -
J gene: TRBJ2-7
CDR3 DNA: TGTGCCAGCACCTTGACAGGGGACTACTCCTACGAGCAGTACTTC
CDR3 protein: CASTLTGDYSYEQYF

clone size: -
V gene: TRBV9
D gene: TRBD1
J gene: TRBJ1-2
CDR3 DNA: TGTGCCAGCAGCGCCAGGGGGCCGGGCTATGGCTACACCTTC
CDR3 protein: CASSARGPGYGYTF

clone size: once
V gene: TRBV6-5
D gene: TRBD1
J gene: TRBJ2-3
CDR3 DNA: TGTGCCAGCAGTTGGACAGGGCGGACTATCACAGATACGCAGTATTTT
CDR3 protein: CASSWTGRTITDTQYF

clone size: -
V gene: TRBV5-8
D gene: -
J gene: TRBJ2-4
CDR3 DNA: TGTGCCAGCAGCTTCCGACAAAGCAAAAACATTCAGTACTTC
CDR3 protein: CASSFRQSKNIQYF

clone size: once
V gene: TRBV7-9
D gene: TRBD2
J gene: TRBJ2-1
CDR3 DNA: TGTGCCAGCAGCGTTCTAGCGGGAGAACGGGGCAATGAGCAGTTCTTC
CDR3 protein: CASSVLAGERGNEQFF

clone size: -
V gene: TRBV6-1
D gene: -
J gene: TRBJ1-2
CDR3 DNA: TGTGCCAGCAGTGAAGGCAGGACTCCTAACTATGGCTACACCTTC
CDR3 protein: CASSEGRTPNYGYTF

clone size: -
V gene: TRBV6-1
D gene: -
J gene: TRBJ1-2
CDR3 DNA: TGTGCCAGCAGGGGGGAGGGAAGCGGCTCATATGGCTACACCTTC
CDR3 protein: CASRGEGSGSYGYTF

clone size: -
V gene: TRBV18
D gene: -
J gene: TRBJ1-1
CDR3 DNA: TGTGCCAGCTCACCTGCGGGGGGCCCCGGGGTAGCTTTCTTT
CDR3 protein: CASSPAGGPGVAFF

clone size: -
V gene: TRBV15
D gene: TRBD2
J gene: TRBJ2-3
CDR3 DNA: TGTGCCACCAGCGGACTTATAGCGGGAGTTTCGGGGGATACGCAGTATTTT
CDR3 protein: CATSGLIAGVSGDTQYF

clone size: once
V gene: TRBV6-5
D gene: -
J gene: TRBJ2-2
CDR3 DNA: TGTGCCAGCAGTTACCTCTCCGCGGTCGGGGAGCTGTTTTTT
CDR3 protein: CASSYLSAVGELFF